This T cell receptor beta chain was recorded in a study of cytomegalovirus exposure and HLA in healthy donors. Germline loops: CDR1 SGHAT, CDR2 FQNNGV. The V segment lost 2 bases and the J segment 3 bases; nucleotides outside the gene matches: 4. The CDR3 sequence is 15 residues long. PCR involved 60 Vbeta and 13 Jbeta primers. The table came from immunoSEQ multiplex PCR; TCRdb's copy has only in-frame clones and leaves some out. Of some 170,000 clones in the sample, roughly 80% were seen once. The genes are TRBV11-2 and TRBJ1-1; TRBD1 agrees at 9 bases. Sequenced: PBMCs. The origin of this receptor is a woman aged 45-65 years in good health and CMV-seronegative. Here the CDR3 reads CASSLSTGGYTEAFF. The CDR3, as DNA: TGTGCCAGCAGCTTATCTACAGGGGGCTACACTGAAGCTTTCTTT. Filled out from reference TRBV11-2 and TRBJ1-1, the complete variable domain reads EAGVAQSPRYKIIEKRQSVAFWCNPISGHATLYWYQQILGQGPKLLIQFQNNGVVDDSQLPKDRFSAERLKGVDSTLKIQPAKLEDSAVYLCASSLSTGGYTEAFFGQGTRLTVV.